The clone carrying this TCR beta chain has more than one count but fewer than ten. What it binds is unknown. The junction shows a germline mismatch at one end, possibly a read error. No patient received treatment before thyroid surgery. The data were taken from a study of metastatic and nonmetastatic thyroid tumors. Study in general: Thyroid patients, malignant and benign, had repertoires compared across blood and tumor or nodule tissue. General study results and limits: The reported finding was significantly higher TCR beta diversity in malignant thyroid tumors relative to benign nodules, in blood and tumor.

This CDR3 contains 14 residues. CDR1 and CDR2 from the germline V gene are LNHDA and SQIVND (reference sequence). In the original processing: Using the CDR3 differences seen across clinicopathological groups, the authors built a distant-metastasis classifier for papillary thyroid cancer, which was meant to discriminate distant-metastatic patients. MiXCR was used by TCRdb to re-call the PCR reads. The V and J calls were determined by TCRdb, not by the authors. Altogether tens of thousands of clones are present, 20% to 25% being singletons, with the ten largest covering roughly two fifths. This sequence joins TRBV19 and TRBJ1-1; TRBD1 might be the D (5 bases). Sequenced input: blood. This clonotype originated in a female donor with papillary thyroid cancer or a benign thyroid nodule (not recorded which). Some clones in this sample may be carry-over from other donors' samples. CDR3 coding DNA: TGTGCCAGTACCCACAGGAATTGGAACACTGAAGCTCTCTTT. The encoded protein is CASTHRNWNTEALF.